These T cell receptor beta chains were read from a single sample in a study of blood T cell repertoires in COVID-19. Produced via immunoSEQ multiplex PCR; TCRdb's table is partial and in-frame only. The repertoire consists of about 100,000 clones, with about 85% occurring once and the leading ten covering 2.1%. Sequencing input: peripheral blood. These receptors were collected from a human donor in a cohort sampled during active COVID-19. The CDR3 runs from the conserved cysteine through the conserved F or W. Each record gives: V gene, D gene, J gene, clone size, CDR3 protein, CDR3 DNA. D genes are given only for firm matches. Some rows mark clone size as missing; the rest say once, few, many or name a class of expanded clone.

V: TRBV6-1
D: .
J: TRBJ1-5
size: .
CDR3: CASSEGLGANQPQHF
DNA: TGTGCCAGCAGTGAAGGGCTGGGGGCAAATCAGCCCCAGCATTTT

V: TRBV11-2
D: TRBD2
J: TRBJ2-3
size: .
CDR3: CASSSLMEDSSGGLDTQYF
DNA: TGTGCCAGCAGCTCCTTGATGGAGGATAGTAGCGGGGGACTAGATACGCAGTATTTT

V: TRBV9
D: .
J: TRBJ2-7
size: few
CDR3: CASSVGDKPYEQYF
DNA: TGTGCCAGCAGCGTAGGCGACAAGCCCTACGAGCAGTACTTC

V: TRBV5-1
D: TRBD1
J: TRBJ1-5
size: .
CDR3: CASSPGTGDQPQHF
DNA: TGCGCCAGCAGCCCGGGGACAGGGGATCAGCCCCAGCATTTT

V: TRBV4-3
D: TRBD2
J: TRBJ2-3
size: .
CDR3: CASSQDSGGASDTQYF
DNA: TGCGCCAGCAGCCAAGATAGCGGGGGGGCCTCAGATACGCAGTATTTT

V: TRBV28
D: .
J: TRBJ2-2
size: .
CDR3: CASSQGLGRVTGELFF
DNA: TGTGCCAGCAGTCAGGGGCTGGGCCGGGTGACCGGGGAGCTGTTTTTT

V: TRBV7-9
D: TRBD1
J: TRBJ1-4
size: .
CDR3: CASSSYDRGSEKLFF
DNA: TGTGCCAGCAGCTCCTATGACAGGGGGAGTGAAAAACTGTTTTTT

V: TRBV2
D: .
J: TRBJ2-5
size: .
CDR3: CASSTDGETQYF
DNA: TGTGCCAGCAGTACCGACGGGGAGACCCAGTACTTC

V: TRBV4-2
D: TRBD2
J: TRBJ2-7
size: few
CDR3: CASSPQMTGTSGSLYEQYF
DNA: TGTGCCAGCAGCCCACAAATGACCGGGACTAGCGGGTCCCTATACGAGCAGTACTTC

V: TRBV18
D: TRBD1
J: TRBJ2-7
size: few
CDR3: CASSRGQGSYEQYF
DNA: TGTGCCAGCTCACGGGGACAGGGGTCCTACGAGCAGTACTTC

V: TRBV28
D: .
J: TRBJ1-2
size: .
CDR3: CASSSPRGEGGYGYTF
DNA: TGTGCCAGCAGTTCCCCTAGGGGGGAGGGTGGCTATGGCTACACCTTC

V: TRBV6-1
D: .
J: TRBJ2-2
size: .
CDR3: CASSEAGLLNGELFF
DNA: TGTGCCAGCAGTGAAGCGGGCCTGTTAAACGGGGAGCTGTTTTTT

V: TRBV28
D: TRBD1
J: TRBJ1-6
size: .
CDR3: CASSSGDRVYSPLHF
DNA: TGTGCCAGCAGTTCCGGAGACAGGGTATATTCACCCCTCCACTTT

V: TRBV6-2/TRBV6-3
D: .
J: TRBJ1-5
size: .
CDR3: CASSYPLEPQHF
DNA: TGTGCCAGCAGTTACCCCCTCGAGCCCCAGCATTTT

V: TRBV2
D: .
J: TRBJ1-2
size: .
CDR3: CASSSYGYTF
DNA: TGTGCCAGCAGCAGCTATGGCTACACCTTC

V: TRBV2
D: .
J: TRBJ2-7
size: .
CDR3: CASSDPRGGEQYF
DNA: TGTGCCAGCAGTGACCCAAGGGGGGGGGAACAGTACTTC

V: TRBV28
D: TRBD1
J: TRBJ2-7
size: .
CDR3: CASSRPGQGSLEQYF
DNA: TGTGCCAGCAGTCGGCCGGGACAGGGTTCCTTAGAGCAGTACTTC

V: TRBV4-1
D: TRBD1
J: TRBJ1-4
size: .
CDR3: CASSQDRDSTLNEKLFF
DNA: TGCGCCAGCAGCCAAGATCGGGACAGCACCCTTAATGAAAAACTGTTTTTT

V: TRBV28
D: .
J: TRBJ1-6
size: .
CDR3: CASTLPDRKGSPLHF
DNA: TGTGCCAGCACCCTACCGGACAGAAAGGGTTCACCCCTCCACTTT

V: TRBV7-8
D: TRBD2
J: TRBJ2-7
size: .
CDR3: CASSFTSGVTYEQYF
DNA: TGTGCCAGCAGCTTCACTAGCGGAGTTACCTACGAGCAGTACTTC

V: TRBV6-5
D: TRBD1
J: TRBJ1-5
size: .
CDR3: CASSTGGGQPQHF
DNA: TGTGCCAGCAGTACAGGAGGGGGCCAGCCCCAGCATTTT

V: TRBV2
D: .
J: TRBJ1-2
size: few
CDR3: CASSRDSGYTF
DNA: TGTGCCAGCAGCCGGGACTCTGGCTACACCTTC

V: TRBV9
D: .
J: TRBJ2-5
size: .
CDR3: CASSVTGTAGETQYF
DNA: TGTGCCAGCAGCGTAACAGGGACGGCTGGGGAGACCCAGTACTTC

V: TRBV30
D: .
J: TRBJ1-3
size: .
CDR3: CAWSSNLSGNTIYF
DNA: TGTGCCTGGAGCAGTAACCTCTCTGGAAACACCATATATTTT

V: TRBV27
D: TRBD1
J: TRBJ1-2
size: once
CDR3: CASSWDRGFNGYTF
DNA: TGTGCCAGCAGCTGGGACAGGGGCTTTAATGGCTACACCTTC

V: TRBV27
D: .
J: TRBJ2-1
size: .
CDR3: CASSWQGQYNEQFF
DNA: TGTGCCAGCAGTTGGCAGGGTCAATACAATGAGCAGTTCTTC

V: TRBV7-2
D: TRBD1
J: TRBJ1-2
size: .
CDR3: CASSSGRAGGGYTF
DNA: TGTGCCAGCAGCTCTGGACGGGCAGGGGGGGGCTACACCTTC

V: TRBV9
D: .
J: TRBJ1-3
size: .
CDR3: CASSVEGLDGNTIYF
DNA: TGTGCCAGCAGCGTAGAGGGGCTGGATGGAAACACCATATATTTT

V: TRBV5-4
D: TRBD2
J: TRBJ2-5
size: .
CDR3: CASSYPAGEETQYF
DNA: TGTGCCAGCAGCTATCCAGCGGGGGAAGAGACCCAGTACTTC

V: TRBV7-2
D: TRBD2
J: TRBJ2-7
size: .
CDR3: CASSWDGTSVYEQYF
DNA: TGTGCCAGCAGCTGGGATGGGACTAGCGTCTACGAGCAGTACTTC

V: TRBV20-1
D: .
J: TRBJ1-1
size: .
CDR3: CSARGPLAFF
DNA: TGCAGTGCTAGAGGGCCTTTAGCTTTCTTT

V: TRBV12-3/TRBV12-4
D: TRBD1
J: TRBJ1-1
size: .
CDR3: CASSLYRGTEAFF
DNA: TGTGCCAGCAGTCTTTACAGGGGCACTGAAGCTTTCTTT

V: TRBV27
D: .
J: TRBJ1-2
size: .
CDR3: CASSFKVTAVYGYTF
DNA: TGTGCCAGCAGTTTCAAGGTTACAGCCGTCTATGGCTACACCTTC

V: TRBV6-5
D: TRBD1
J: TRBJ2-7
size: .
CDR3: CASSSATGTGAYEQYF
DNA: TGTGCCAGCAGTTCCGCGACCGGGACAGGGGCCTACGAGCAGTACTTC

V: TRBV7-2
D: TRBD1
J: TRBJ1-2
size: .
CDR3: CASSLPVQGKDGYTF
DNA: TGTGCCAGCAGCCTACCCGTACAGGGGAAGGATGGCTACACCTTC

V: TRBV12-3/TRBV12-4
D: TRBD1
J: TRBJ2-4
size: .
CDR3: CASTFRGLDIQYF
DNA: TGTGCCAGCACTTTTAGGGGGCTGGACATTCAGTACTTC

V: TRBV7-3
D: .
J: TRBJ2-3
size: .
CDR3: CASSLSRGDTQYF
DNA: TGTGCCAGCAGCTTGTCCCGAGGGGATACGCAGTATTTT

V: TRBV6-1
D: .
J: TRBJ2-5
size: .
CDR3: CASSDLAPETQYF
DNA: TGTGCCAGCAGTGATTTAGCGCCTGAGACCCAGTACTTC

V: TRBV30
D: TRBD1
J: TRBJ1-2
size: .
CDR3: CAWGRDSPNYGYTF
DNA: TGTGCCTGGGGGAGGGACAGCCCTAACTATGGCTACACCTTC

V: TRBV16
D: .
J: TRBJ1-5
size: .
CDR3: CASSQSASLNQPQHF
DNA: TGTGCCAGCAGCCAATCGGCCAGTCTCAATCAGCCCCAGCATTTT